These 25 T cell receptor beta chains were sequenced from one sample in a study of T-cell reconstitution after alpha-beta-depleted transplantation in children. Researchers prepared the TCRbeta library using unique molecular identifiers, the study reports. TCRdb redid the calling of the PCR reads with MiXCR, one entry per CDR3 protein. The sample lists around 370,000 distinct CDR3 sequences, 15% to 20% occurring once. Specimen: PBMCs, mostly from graft donor cells, collected 360 days after TCRalphabeta/CD19-depleted stem cell transplant. These TCRs come from a male patient under 10 years old who had a stem cell transplant for acute lymphoblastic leukemia, so the T cells may come from the graft donor.

This sequence joins TRBV7-3 and TRBJ2-3; a weak D match, TRBD2 (6 bases). Deletions cut 0 bases from V and 4 bases from J, with 11 bases between. Germline CDR1 SGHTA, CDR2 FQGTGA. The CDR3 totals 15 residues. CDR3 nucleotide sequence: TGTGCCAGCAGCTTAACGCCTAGCGAGGCAGATACGCAGTATTTT. Residues: CASSLTPSEADTQYF.

This clonotype was seen many times. V is TRBV5-1 and J is TRBJ2-1; D not certain. V lost 1 base, J lost 4 bases, and 21 bases lay in between. The CDR3 runs 18 residues. Looked up from germline, CDR1 is SGHRS and CDR2 is YFSETQ. The CDR3 loop reads CASSLRQVAALKYNEQFF. The DNA for the CDR3 is TGCGCCAGCAGCTTGAGGCAGGTCGCCGCGTTAAAGTACAATGAGCAGTTCTTC.

This sequence joins TRBV19 and TRBJ1-5; D uncertain. The CDR3 runs to 13 residues. Germline CDR1 is LNHDA and CDR2 is SQIVND (reference sequence). V shed 3 bases and J shed 5 bases, with 8 bases lying between them. The CDR3 DNA follows: TGTGCCAGTAGTATTTTCGGGGATCAGCCCCAGCATTTT. It is translated as CASSIFGDQPQHF.

This clonotype appeared a few times. The chain joins TRBV2 to TRBJ2-5; TRBD2 matches at 11 bases. J was trimmed by 7 bases and V by 6 bases; bases with no gene match: 4. The V gene's germline CDR1 is SNHLY and CDR2 FYNNEI. The CDR3 consists of 13 residues. CDR3 sequence reads: CASSTGTSGTQYF. CDR3 nucleotide sequence: TGTGCCAGCAGCACCGGGACTAGCGGGACCCAGTACTTC.

This clonotype was observed many times. The chain combines TRBV28 with TRBJ2-7; 9 bases are shared with TRBD1. V trimming: 6 bases; J trimming: 8 bases; junction bases outside the gene matches: 11. The CDR3 extends over 14 amino acids. Germline CDR1 reads MDHEN; CDR2 reads SYDVKM. The CDR3 here is CASRPGQGSSKQYF. For the CDR3, the DNA is TGTGCCAGCAGACCGGGACAGGGAAGTTCGAAGCAGTACTTC.

This clonotype was seen more than once but under ten times. This chain connects TRBV18 to TRBJ2-5; TRBD1 aligns across 9 bases. The CDR3 runs 14 residues. V was pared by 4 bases and J by 5 bases, with 5 bases of the junction left unmatched. Germline V gene lookup returns CDR1 KGHSH and CDR2 LQKENI. CDR3 protein: CASSLGDRAETQYF. The CDR3 nucleotides are TGTGCCAGCTCACTAGGGGACAGGGCCGAGACCCAGTACTTC.

This clonotype was seen more than once but under ten times. The rearrangement uses TRBV28 and TRBJ1-2; D remains ambiguous. Germline V gene lookup returns CDR1 MDHEN and CDR2 SYDVKM. The CDR3 has 11 residues. The V gene lost 8 bases and the J gene lost 3 bases, with 7 bases spanning the gap. CDR3 in amino acids: CASAGYYGYTF. The CDR3 DNA sequence: TGTGCCAGCGCTGGGTACTATGGCTACACCTTC.

The chain links TRBV10-3 to TRBJ2-2, with 8 bases lining up with TRBD1. Germline CDR1 ENHRY, CDR2 SYGVKD. The CDR3 loop spans 15 amino acids. J lost 1 base, V lost 7 bases, and 5 bases had no gene match. The DNA of the CDR3 is TGTGCCATCACCAACACAGGGGGGAACACCGGGGAGCTGTTTTTT. This sequence encodes CAITNTGGNTGELFF.

This chain connects TRBV7-2 to TRBJ2-1, with D possibly matching TRBD1 (6 bases). The V and J ends lost 5 bases and 9 bases respectively, with 14 bases between them. The CDR3 spans 13 residues. Looked up from germline, CDR1 is SGHTA and CDR2 is FQGNSA. This CDR3 is CASSIRQVPEQFF. The CDR3 coding sequence is TGTGCCAGCAGCATCCGACAGGTACCTGAGCAGTTCTTC.

The chain links TRBV28 to TRBJ1-2; D ambiguous. Trimming stripped 6 bases from V and 8 bases from J, with 16 bases between. Per the germline V gene, CDR1 is MDHEN and CDR2 is SYDVKM. The CDR3 has 13 residues. The chain's CDR3 is CASSPGSGWGYTF. For the CDR3, the DNA is TGTGCCAGCAGCCCTGGCTCTGGGTGGGGCTACACCTTC.

The chain employs TRBV7-8 and TRBJ2-1, with TRBD2 matching 10 bases. This CDR3 has 16 residues. V trimming: 4 bases; J trimming: 5 bases; junction bases outside the gene matches: 8. Per the germline V gene, CDR1 is SGHVS and CDR2 is FQNEAQ. The CDR3 DNA sequence: TGTGCCAGCAGCTCCTTTTTAGCGGGAGGAGACAATGAGCAGTTCTTC. It encodes CASSSFLAGGDNEQFF.

This clonotype was counted between two and nine times. The chain is built from TRBV20-1 and TRBJ2-7; possibly TRBD2 for D (5 bases). The germline CDR1 and CDR2 sequences are DFQATT and SNEGSKA (reference sequence). This CDR3 has 14 residues. CDR3: CSGSRGLAFYEQYF. In DNA form, the CDR3 reads TGCAGCGGATCCCGAGGTCTAGCATTCTACGAGCAGTACTTC.

This clonotype was counted at least ten times. V usage is TRBV9 and J usage is TRBJ2-1; TRBD2 matches 10 bases. CDR1 is SGDLS, CDR2 YYNGEE, per germline. V shed 0 bases and J 0 bases; nucleotides not matched to a gene: 12. This CDR3 contains 20 residues. This CDR3 reads CASSVGSGREAQSSYNEQFF. CDR3 sequence (DNA): TGTGCCAGCAGCGTAGGGAGCGGGAGGGAGGCCCAAAGCTCCTACAATGAGCAGTTCTTC.

This clonotype was counted a few times. V gene TRBV4-3 combines with J gene TRBJ2-7; 10 positions agree with TRBD2. The CDR3 covers 15 residues. V was clipped by 2 bases and J by 1 base; unmatched bases: 2. Germline lookup yields CDR1 LGHNA and CDR2 YSLEER. CDR3: CASSQSGLASYEQYF. The DNA for the CDR3 is TGCGCCAGCAGCCAATCGGGACTAGCGTCCTACGAGCAGTACTTC.

This chain connects TRBV6-1 to TRBJ2-1; 14 bases fit TRBD2. Germline V lookup: CDR1 MNHNS, CDR2 SASEGT. V was pared by 4 bases and J by 2 bases, with 4 bases of the junction left unmatched. The CDR3 is 17 amino acids. CDR3 nucleotide sequence: TGTGCCAGCAGTGGACTAGCGGGAGGGCTCCCCTACAATGAGCAGTTCTTC. Amino acids: CASSGLAGGLPYNEQFF.

The chain is built from TRBV28 and TRBJ2-7; 12 bases are shared with TRBD2. In germline, CDR1 is MDHEN, CDR2 SYDVKM. This CDR3 is built from 19 residues. Trimming removed 6 bases from V and 3 bases from J; junction bases left unmatched: 18. Here the CDR3 reads CASSLRTSGTRGANYEQYF. The CDR3 bases are TGTGCCAGCAGCCTACGGACTAGCGGGACCCGGGGGGCGAACTACGAGCAGTACTTC.

This clonotype appeared many times. V and J are TRBV6-6 and TRBJ2-2; no clear D. Germline CDR1 and CDR2: MNHNY and SVGAGI (reference sequence). Trimming pared 2 bases from V and 3 bases from J, leaving 4 bases between. The CDR3 runs 13 residues. The CDR3, as DNA: TGTGCCAGCAGTTACATCTACACCGGGGAGCTGTTTTTT. It specifies CASSYIYTGELFF.

This chain joins TRBV6-5 and TRBJ2-3; the D gene is possibly TRBD1 (6 bases). Deletions cut 2 bases from V and 4 bases from J, with 13 bases between. Germline V gene sequence: CDR1 MNHEY, CDR2 SVGAGI. The CDR3 covers 15 residues. Written as DNA, the CDR3 is TGTGCCAGCAGTTACGCCCAGGGGACGGCAGATACGCAGTATTTT. Translated, it gives CASSYAQGTADTQYF.

This clonotype was recorded many times. The genes are TRBV6-2 or TRBV6-3 and TRBJ2-6; the match to TRBD1 covers 7 bases. The J segment lost 0 bases and the V segment lost 5 bases, leaving 7 bases of the junction unmatched. Germline-derived CDR1 and CDR2 are MNHEY and SVGEGT. The CDR3 has 17 amino acids. CDR3 protein: CASSLWGQSSGANVLTF. CDR3 nucleotide sequence: TGTGCCAGCAGTCTATGGGGACAGAGCTCTGGGGCCAACGTCCTGACTTTC.

This clonotype was found a few times. The chain couples TRBV4-1 to TRBJ2-1, with 9 bases fitting TRBD2. V lost 7 bases to trimming and J lost 8 bases; unmatched junction nucleotides: 9. Germline V gene data show CDR1 as MGHRA and CDR2 as YSYEKL. This CDR3 spans 14 amino acids. This CDR3 reads CASKEAGGGHEQFF. CDR3 bases: TGCGCCAGCAAGGAAGCGGGAGGTGGCCATGAGCAGTTCTTC.

This clonotype showed up many times. The V gene is TRBV24-1, the J gene TRBJ2-1; the D gene is possibly TRBD2 (6 bases). There are 14 residues in the CDR3. Germline-derived CDR1 and CDR2 are KGHDR and SFDVKD. Trimming removed 5 bases from V and 1 base from J, with 8 bases in between. The DNA of the CDR3 is TGTGCCACCAGTGGCGCGGGATCCTACAATGAGCAGTTCTTC. Translating it yields CATSGAGSYNEQFF.

The V and J genes are TRBV20-1 and TRBJ2-7; no reliable D call. Trimming stripped 3 bases from V and 0 bases from J, with 9 bases between. This CDR3 comprises 13 residues. The germline V gene encodes CDR1 DFQATT and CDR2 SNEGSKA (reference sequence). Here the CDR3 reads CSARRTLSYEQYF. Written as DNA, the CDR3 is TGCAGTGCTAGGAGGACCCTCTCCTACGAGCAGTACTTC.

Only a few counts were recorded for this clonotype. The chain combines TRBV28 with TRBJ2-5; TRBD2 matches at 11 bases. V gave up 3 bases and J gave up 1 base; unmatched junction bases: 4. The CDR3 totals 16 residues. The germline CDR1 and CDR2 sequences are MDHEN and SYDVKM. CDR3 sequence reads: CASSLGLAETQETQYF. In nucleotides, the CDR3 is TGTGCCAGCAGTTTGGGACTAGCGGAGACCCAAGAGACCCAGTACTTC.

In regard to this clonotype: Possible read error: a much larger clone is one base away. Without the conserved terminal phenylalanine or tryptophan, this CDR3 likely stems from a read error. This chain uses TRBV12-3 or TRBV12-4 with TRBJ2-2; D remains ambiguous. The CDR3 extends over 16 amino acids. The V and J ends lost 7 bases and 6 bases respectively, with 21 bases between them. CDR3 loop: CASTRPSPTVPGELFL. CDR3 coding DNA: TGTGCCAGCACCAGACCGTCTCCGACTGTCCCCGGGGAGCTGTTTCTT.

This clonotype was recorded many times. V is TRBV7-9 and J is TRBJ2-1; 9 nucleotides match TRBD2. V lost 1 base to trimming and J lost 6 bases; unmatched junction nucleotides: 4. The CDR3 is 15 amino acids. Looked up from germline, CDR1 is SEHNR and CDR2 is FQNEAQ (reference sequence). The CDR3 DNA reads TGTGCCAGCAGCTTAGTAGCGGGAGTGGGCAATGAGCAGTTCTTC. Its protein is CASSLVAGVGNEQFF.